Listed below are T cell receptor beta chains from one sample, sequenced in a study of blood T cells in healthy people across ages. MiXCR, applied by TCRdb to the 5' RACE reads, yields one record per CDR3 protein. The top ten clones hold under 15% of a sample with under 1,000,000 distinct CDR3 sequences, around 36% of them seen once. The source material was blood. The receptors derive from a man in his late teens or twenties in good health. CDR3s include the opening cysteine and the closing phenylalanine or tryptophan.

>TRBV20-1|TRBJ2-1
CSARTGTSGGPTYNEQFF
>TRBV10-3|TRBJ2-7
CAISTGTGTMRQYF
>TRBV20-1|TRBJ1-4
CSASIIGRGHEKLFF
>TRBV6-5|TRBJ2-1
CASSYGIASGRSKQFF
>TRBV9|TRBJ2-3
CASSVAGGLDTQYF
>TRBV21-1|TRBJ2-5
CASSNGASLETQYF
>TRBV20-1|TRBJ2-1
CSARAESSYNEQFF
>TRBV20-1|TRBJ1-1
CSAGEGVREGNTEAFF
>TRBV29-1|TRBJ2-1
CSVVISGGNEQFF
>TRBV7-2|TRBJ1-2
CASSLGTPGSRYGYTF
>TRBV7-2|TRBJ1-2
CASSSQVYGYTF
>TRBV9|TRBJ2-2
CASSAQSGGSTGELFF
>TRBV20-1|TRBJ2-1
CSANRIGHSYNEQFF
>TRBV10-3|TRBJ2-1
CAISDRGRNEQFF
>TRBV12-3/TRBV12-4|TRBJ2-3
CARSLGSSTDTQYF